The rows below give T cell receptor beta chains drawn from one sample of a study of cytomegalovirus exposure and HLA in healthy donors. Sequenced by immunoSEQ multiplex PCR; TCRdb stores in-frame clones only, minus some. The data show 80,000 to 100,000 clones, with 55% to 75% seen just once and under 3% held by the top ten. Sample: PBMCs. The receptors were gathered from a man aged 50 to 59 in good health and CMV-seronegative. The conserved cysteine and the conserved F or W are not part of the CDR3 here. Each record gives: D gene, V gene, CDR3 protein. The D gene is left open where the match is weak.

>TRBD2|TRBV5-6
ASSSLAGTGELF
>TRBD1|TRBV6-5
ASRRGPGNIQY
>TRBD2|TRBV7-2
ASSFRAGVYEQY
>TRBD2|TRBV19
ASSSIAGGPYNEQF
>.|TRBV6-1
ASSENRQGKNIQY
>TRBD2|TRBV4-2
ASSPGLAGGEQY
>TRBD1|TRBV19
AIWGGTGASTDTQY
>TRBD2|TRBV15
ATSARSGRTFSYEQY
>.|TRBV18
ASSPMDSLATNEKLF
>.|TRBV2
ASSPEQNYEQY
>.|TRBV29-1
SVEARADYGYT
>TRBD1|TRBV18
ASSPGQGMRNEQF
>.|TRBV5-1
ASSGGGTEETQY
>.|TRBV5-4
ASSPASAEDTQY
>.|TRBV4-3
ASSQEGHRVSSYEQY
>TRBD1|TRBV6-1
ASSDGDRLNSPLH
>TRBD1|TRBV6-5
ASSYRDRGSYEQY
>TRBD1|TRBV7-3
ASSAPGQEASEAF
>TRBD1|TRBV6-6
ASSRGQGGQPQH
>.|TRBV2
ASIGLQGPYGYT
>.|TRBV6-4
ASSEARGGTDTQY
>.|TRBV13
ASSSGLRDANEQF
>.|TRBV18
ASSPPGRETQY
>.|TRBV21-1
ASSYPGQGDSPLH
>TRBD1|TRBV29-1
SGRTGAREQY
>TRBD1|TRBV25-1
ASSDRTTGGDGYT
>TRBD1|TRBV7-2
ASSLVTGEWEGYT
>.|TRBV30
AWMWGRGTEAF
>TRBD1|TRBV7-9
ASSGTAHETNYGYT
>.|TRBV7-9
SSSPGENYGYT
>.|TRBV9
ASSVAPQGQTIYTQY
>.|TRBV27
ATASSARYTDTQY
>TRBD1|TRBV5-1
ASSKGQGGSNQPQH
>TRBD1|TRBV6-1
ASSEAGLGQLYEQY
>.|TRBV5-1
ASSLAQWAEQF
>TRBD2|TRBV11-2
ASSSPRLAGAGETQY
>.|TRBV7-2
ASSVIPGKRGYEQY
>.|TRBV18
ASSPLNKPSYEQY
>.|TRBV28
ASSPSGVGGETQY
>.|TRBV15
ATSGGLAPDTQY
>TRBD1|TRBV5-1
ASRGQGAFSGYT
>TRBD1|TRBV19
ASSRQGSAF
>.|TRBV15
ATSARALLSGANVLT
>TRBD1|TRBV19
ASSIGPGQGSRYYGYT
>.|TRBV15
ATSDRTRGYEKLF
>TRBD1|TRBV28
ASGQGGEKLF
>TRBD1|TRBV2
ASTLDAGTANTEAF
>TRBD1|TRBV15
ATSRDTGDSWGYT